The 4 T cell receptor beta chains in this list originate from one sample, sequenced in a study of cytomegalovirus exposure and HLA in healthy donors. Primers: 60 Vbeta forward and 13 Jbeta reverse. TCRdb's copy holds only in-frame clones and misses some; the assay was immunoSEQ multiplex PCR. The repertoire holds 140,000 to 150,000 clones, with 60% to 85% as singletons. What was sequenced was PBMCs. Receptors originate from a woman in her 40s in good health and CMV-seropositive.

The chain employs TRBV10-3 and TRBJ1-4, with a weak D call TRBD1 (6 bases). Trimming stripped 3 bases from V and 8 bases from J, with 16 bases between. CDR1 is ENHRY, CDR2 SYGVKD, per germline. This CDR3 region has 15 residues. The CDR3 bases are TGTGCCATCAGTGAACAAACCGGGACAATGGAAAAACTGTTTTTT. Amino acids: CAISEQTGTMEKLFF.

This chain links TRBV18 with TRBJ2-2; 9 bases line up with TRBD2. The length of the CDR3 is 17 residues. Germline assignment: CDR1 KGHSH and CDR2 LQKENI. The V gene end was trimmed by 2 bases and the J gene end by 4 bases; junction bases not matched to a gene: 8. The CDR3: CASSPDASGVFTGELFF. In nucleotides, the CDR3 is TGTGCCAGCTCACCAGATGCTAGCGGGGTATTCACCGGGGAGCTGTTTTTT.

The CDR3 region is CASSLGGITDTQYF. DNA for the CDR3: TGTGCCAGCAGCTTAGGAGGGATCACAGATACGCAGTATTTT. The rearrangement joins TRBV7-9 to TRBJ2-3; D may be TRBD2 (5 bases). The ends were cut back, 1 base at V and 2 bases at J, with 7 bases in the middle. Germline-derived CDR1 and CDR2 are SEHNR and FQNEAQ (reference sequence). The CDR3 covers 14 residues.

This sequence joins TRBV6-6 and TRBJ2-2; 13 positions match TRBD2. Germline V gives CDR1 MNHNY, CDR2 SVGAGI (reference sequence). The V and J ends lost 3 bases and 6 bases, in that order; junction bases with no gene match: 4. The CDR3 consists of 16 residues. In DNA form, the CDR3 reads TGTGCCAGCAGTTATCGAACTAGCGGGGGGGCCGGGGAGCTGTTTTTT. It yields the protein CASSYRTSGGAGELFF.